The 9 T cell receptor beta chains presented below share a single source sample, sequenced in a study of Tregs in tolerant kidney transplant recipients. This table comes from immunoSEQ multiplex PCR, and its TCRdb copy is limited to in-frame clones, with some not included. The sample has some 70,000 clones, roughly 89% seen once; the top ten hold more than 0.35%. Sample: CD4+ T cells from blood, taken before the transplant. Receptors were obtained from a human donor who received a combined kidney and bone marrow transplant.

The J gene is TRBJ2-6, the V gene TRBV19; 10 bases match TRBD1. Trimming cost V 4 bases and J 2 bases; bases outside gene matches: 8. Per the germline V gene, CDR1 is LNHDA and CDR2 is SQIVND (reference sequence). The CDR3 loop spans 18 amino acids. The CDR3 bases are TGTGCCAGTAGTACGGGGACAGGGGTGGGTCCTGGGGCCAACGTCCTGACTTTC. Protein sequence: CASSTGTGVGPGANVLTF.

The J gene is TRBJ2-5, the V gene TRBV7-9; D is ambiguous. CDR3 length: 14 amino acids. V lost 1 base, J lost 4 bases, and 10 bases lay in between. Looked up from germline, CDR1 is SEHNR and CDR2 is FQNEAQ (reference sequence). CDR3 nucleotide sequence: TGTGCCAGCAGCTTAGAATGGGCGTCAGAGACCCAGTACTTC. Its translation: CASSLEWASETQYF.

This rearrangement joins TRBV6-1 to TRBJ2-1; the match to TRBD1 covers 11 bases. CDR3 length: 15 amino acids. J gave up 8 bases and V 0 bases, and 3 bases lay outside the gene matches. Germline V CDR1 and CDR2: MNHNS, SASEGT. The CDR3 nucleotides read TGTGCCAGCAGTGAAGCCGGACAGGGGGCCTATGAGCAGTTCTTC. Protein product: CASSEAGQGAYEQFF.

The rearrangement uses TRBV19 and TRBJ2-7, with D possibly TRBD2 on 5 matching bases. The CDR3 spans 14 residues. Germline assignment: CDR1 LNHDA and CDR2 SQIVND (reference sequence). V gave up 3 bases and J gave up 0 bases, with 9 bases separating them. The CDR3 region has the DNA TGTGCCAGTAGTATCTCTGGGAGCTCCTACGAGCAGTACTTC. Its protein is CASSISGSSYEQYF.

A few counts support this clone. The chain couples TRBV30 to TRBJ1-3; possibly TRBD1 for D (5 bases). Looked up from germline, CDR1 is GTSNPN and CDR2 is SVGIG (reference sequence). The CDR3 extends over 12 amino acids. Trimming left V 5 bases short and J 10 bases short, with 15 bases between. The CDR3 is CAWAGKKWTIYF. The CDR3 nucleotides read TGTGCCTGGGCAGGGAAGAAGTGGACCATATATTTT. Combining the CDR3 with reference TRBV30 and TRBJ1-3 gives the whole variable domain SQTIHQWPATLVQPVGSPLSLECTVEGTSNPNLYWYRQAAGRGLQLLFYSVGIGQISSEVPQNLSASRPQDRQFILSSKKLLLSDSGFYLCAWAGKKWTIYFGEGSWLTVV.

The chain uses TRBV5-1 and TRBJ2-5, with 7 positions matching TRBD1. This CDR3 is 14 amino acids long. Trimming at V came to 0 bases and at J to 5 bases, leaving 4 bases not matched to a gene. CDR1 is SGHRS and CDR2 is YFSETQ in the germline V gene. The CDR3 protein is CASSLEVTGETQYF. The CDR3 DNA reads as TGCGCCAGCAGCTTGGAAGTGACAGGGGAGACCCAGTACTTC.

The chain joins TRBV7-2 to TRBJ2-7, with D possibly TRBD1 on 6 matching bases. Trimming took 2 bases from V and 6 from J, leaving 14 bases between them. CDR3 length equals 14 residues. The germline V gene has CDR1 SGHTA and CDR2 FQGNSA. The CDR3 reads CASSLYMLGAEQYF. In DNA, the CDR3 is TGTGCCAGCAGCTTATACATGCTGGGGGCCGAGCAGTACTTC.

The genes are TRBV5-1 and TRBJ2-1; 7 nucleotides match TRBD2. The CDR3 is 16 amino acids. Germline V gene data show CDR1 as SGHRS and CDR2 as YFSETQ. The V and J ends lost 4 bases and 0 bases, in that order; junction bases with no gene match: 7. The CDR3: CASSPGLLSSYNEQFF. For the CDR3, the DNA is TGCGCCAGCAGCCCGGGACTACTGAGCTCCTACAATGAGCAGTTCTTC.

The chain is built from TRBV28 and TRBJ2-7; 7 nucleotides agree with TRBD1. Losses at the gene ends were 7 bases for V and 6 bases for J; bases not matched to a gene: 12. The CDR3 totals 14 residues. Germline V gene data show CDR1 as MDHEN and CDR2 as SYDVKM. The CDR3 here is CASIPGTAHREQYF. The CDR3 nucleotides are TGTGCCAGCATCCCCGGGACAGCACATCGCGAGCAGTACTTC.